These 10 T cell receptor beta chains originate from one sample sequenced in a study of T cell changes during pregnancy in multiple sclerosis. The data were produced by immunoSEQ multiplex PCR, yet TCRdb's version contains in-frame clones alone and is incomplete. The repertoire has around 61,000 clones, 80% to 90% of them found once; the top ten carry 0.85% to 0.95%. The sample consisted of peripheral blood, taken in the first trimester of pregnancy. These receptors came from a female donor in good health, enrolled as a control in a pregnancy study.

This sequence joins TRBV7-9 and TRBJ1-4; 8 positions match TRBD1. V gave up 4 bases and J gave up 7 bases; unmatched junction bases: 11. The CDR3 runs 16 residues. Germline lookup yields CDR1 SEHNR and CDR2 FQNEAQ (reference sequence). The CDR3 protein is CASSSDPGGGSEKLFF. As DNA, the CDR3 is TGTGCCAGCAGCTCCGATCCAGGGGGCGGGAGTGAAAAACTGTTTTTT. Complete variable domain (other parts from reference TRBV7-9 and TRBJ1-4): DTGVSQNPRHKITKRGQNVTFRCDPISEHNRLYWYRQTLGQGPEFLTYFQNEAQLEKSRLLSDRFSAERPKGSFSTLEIQRTEQGDSAMYLCASSSDPGGGSEKLFFGSGTQLSVL.

This clone came up once. The chain couples TRBV14 to TRBJ1-1; TRBD1 is a possible D gene (6 bases). Germline V gene sequence: CDR1 SGHDN, CDR2 FVKESK. The CDR3 runs 15 residues. V lost 2 bases to trimming and J lost 1 base, with 11 bases between them. CDR3 region: CASSQLKQGNTEAFF. CDR3 sequence (DNA): TGTGCCAGCAGCCAATTAAAACAGGGGAACACTGAAGCTTTCTTT. The full variable domain, its missing parts supplied by reference TRBV14 and TRBJ1-1, is EAGVTQFPSHSVIEKGQTVTLRCDPISGHDNLYWYRRVMGKEIKFLLHFVKESKQDESGMPNNRFLAERTGGTYSTLKVQPAELEDSGVYFCASSQLKQGNTEAFFGQGTRLTVV.

This CDR3 reads CASSGRGDTQYF. In DNA, the CDR3 is TGTGCCAGCAGCGGCCGGGGGGATACGCAGTATTTT. This chain uses TRBV6-5 with TRBJ2-3; possibly TRBD2 for D (6 bases). This CDR3 is 12 amino acids long. The ends were cut back, 6 bases at V and 6 bases at J, with 10 bases in the middle. Germline values: CDR1 MNHEY, CDR2 SVGAGI.

This chain links TRBV30 with TRBJ2-7, with no clear D. The length of the CDR3 is 14 residues. Germline V gene data show CDR1 as GTSNPN and CDR2 as SVGIG (reference sequence). The V and J ends lost 4 bases and 5 bases respectively, with 18 bases between them. CDR3 sequence reads: CAWKQMPGFHEQYF. In DNA, the CDR3 is TGTGCCTGGAAACAGATGCCCGGCTTCCACGAGCAGTACTTC.

V usage is TRBV19 and J usage is TRBJ2-7; no clear D. The V gene lost 1 base and the J gene lost 7 bases, with 11 bases spanning the gap. CDR3 size: 13 residues. Germline CDR1 is LNHDA and CDR2 is SQIVND (reference sequence). Here the CDR3 reads CASSIAAGAEQYF. The CDR3 coding sequence is TGTGCCAGTAGTATAGCGGCTGGAGCTGAGCAGTACTTC.

With regard to this clone: Compared with germline, one end of the junction differs, possibly owing to a read error. The chain employs TRBV5-6 and TRBJ1-1; TRBD1 is a possible D gene (5 bases). Germline CDR1 and CDR2: SGHDT and YYEEEE. This CDR3 spans 15 amino acids. CDR3 nucleotide sequence: TGTGCCAGCAGCTTGGCTTCAGGGTTTGACACTGAAGCTCTCTTT. This sequence encodes CASSLASGFDTEALF.

V is TRBV6-1 and J is TRBJ1-5; maybe TRBD1 (6 bases). This CDR3 region has 16 residues. CDR1 is MNHNS and CDR2 is SASEGT in the germline V gene. V was shortened by 0 bases and J by 4 bases, with 13 bases between the two germline ends. The CDR3 sequence: CASSEARDKGNQPQHF. The CDR3 DNA sequence: TGTGCCAGCAGTGAAGCCCGGGACAAGGGGAATCAGCCCCAGCATTTT.

The J gene is TRBJ1-2, the V gene TRBV11-2, with a possible D match to TRBD1 (5 bases). This CDR3 spans 15 amino acids. V was shortened by 4 bases and J by 1 base, with 13 bases between the two germline ends. Germline CDR1 reads SGHAT; CDR2 reads FQNNGV. CDR3 amino acids: CASSSIPRDNYGYTF. DNA of the CDR3: TGTGCCAGCAGCTCCATCCCCAGGGATAACTATGGCTACACCTTC. The whole variable domain, remainder taken from reference TRBV11-2 and TRBJ1-2, is EAGVAQSPRYKIIEKRQSVAFWCNPISGHATLYWYQQILGQGPKLLIQFQNNGVVDDSQLPKDRFSAERLKGVDSTLKIQPAKLEDSAVYLCASSSIPRDNYGYTFGSGTRLTVV.

V usage is TRBV19 and J usage is TRBJ2-3; TRBD1 might be the D (5 bases). Trimming removed 3 bases from V and 6 bases from J, with 13 bases in between. The CDR3 has 14 residues. Germline V lookup: CDR1 LNHDA, CDR2 SQIVND (reference sequence). The CDR3 sequence: CASSMGQSMDTQYF. The DNA of the CDR3 is TGTGCCAGTAGTATGGGGCAGAGTATGGATACGCAGTATTTT.

The V and J genes are TRBV11-2 and TRBJ1-6; D gene unclear. CDR1 and CDR2 from the germline V gene are SGHAT and FQNNGV. Trimming shortened V by 5 bases and J by 4 bases, and 3 bases separated the two germline ends. CDR3 length equals 12 residues. CDR3 DNA: TGTGCCAGCAGCCGTTATAATTCACCCCTCCACTTT. Translated, it gives CASSRYNSPLHF.